This TCR beta chain was found in a study of cytomegalovirus exposure and HLA in healthy donors. The primer mix had 60 Vbeta and 13 Jbeta primers. Assay used: immunoSEQ multiplex PCR; TCRdb lists only in-frame clones, some missing. The sample carries roughly 160,000 clones, roughly 88% recorded once. The V and J ends lost 0 bases and 4 bases, in that order; junction bases with no gene match: 5. Germline V lookup: CDR1 SGHRS, CDR2 YFSETQ. This CDR3 has 16 residues. Sequencing was performed on PBMCs. This chain links TRBV5-1 with TRBJ2-3, with TRBD2 identical over 10 bases. The receptor was derived from a young man in good health and CMV-seropositive. The chain's CDR3 is CASSLGGLAGADTQYF. In DNA form, the CDR3 reads TGCGCCAGCAGCTTGGGGGGGCTAGCGGGGGCAGATACGCAGTATTTT.